This T cell receptor (beta chain) was recorded in a study of blood T cell repertoires in COVID-19. Worth noting for this clone: At one end the junction does not follow the germline gene, possibly because of a read error.

Germline CDR1 is MGHRA and CDR2 is YSYEKL. The CDR3 extends over 15 amino acids. Clones were sequenced by immunoSEQ multiplex PCR, and TCRdb holds only the in-frame ones, with some missing. The data contain hundreds of thousands of clones, about nine tenths of them seen just once; the ten biggest clones take up about 6%. The sequenced material came from PBMCs or T cells enriched from blood (not recorded which). This receptor was taken from a woman in her 30s with acute COVID-19. The gene calls are TRBV4-1 and TRBJ1-1, with TRBD1 matching 8 bases. This chain's CDR3 is CASSQVRTGNAEAFF. CDR3 in DNA: TGCGCCAGCAGCCAAGTGCGGACAGGGAACGCTGAAGCTTTCTTT.